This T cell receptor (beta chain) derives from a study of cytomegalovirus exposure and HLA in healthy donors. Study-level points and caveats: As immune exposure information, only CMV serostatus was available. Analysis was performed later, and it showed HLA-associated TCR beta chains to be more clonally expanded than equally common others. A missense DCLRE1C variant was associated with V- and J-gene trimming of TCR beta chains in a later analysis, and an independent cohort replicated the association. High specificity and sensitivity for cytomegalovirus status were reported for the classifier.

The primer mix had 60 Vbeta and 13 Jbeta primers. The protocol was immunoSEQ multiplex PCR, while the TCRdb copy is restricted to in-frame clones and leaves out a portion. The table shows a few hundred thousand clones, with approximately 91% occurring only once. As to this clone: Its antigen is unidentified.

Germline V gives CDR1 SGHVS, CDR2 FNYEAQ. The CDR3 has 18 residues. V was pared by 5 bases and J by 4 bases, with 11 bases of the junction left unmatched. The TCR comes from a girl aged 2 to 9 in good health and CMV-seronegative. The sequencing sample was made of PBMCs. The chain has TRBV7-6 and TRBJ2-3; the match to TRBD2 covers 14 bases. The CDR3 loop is CASSPTTSGGGWPDTQYF. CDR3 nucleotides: TGTGCCAGCAGCCCGACGACTAGCGGGGGGGGTTGGCCAGATACGCAGTATTTT.